This entry is about one T cell receptor (beta chain). Original processing notes: Amplification with reference gene primers provided the estimates of nucleated cell counts. Profiled with immunoSEQ multiplex PCR; TCRdb holds only in-frame clones, not every one. Clone size and V and J calls were adopted from that table, with D and trimming inferred from the DNA. Of around 47,000 clones listed, 88% are singletons. This record comes from a study of blood T cell repertoires in COVID-19. On the study more broadly: There were acute and convalescent COVID-19 samples, and they came from the United States, Italy and Spain. From T cells, B-cell-depleted T cells, or PBMCs came the material, which was cDNA or gDNA.

V was shortened by 7 bases and J by 4 bases, with 16 bases between the two germline ends. The CDR3 runs 14 residues. Germline CDR1 and CDR2: LGHDT and YNNKEL (reference sequence). This receptor was identified in a man aged 45-65 years with active COVID-19. V gene TRBV3-1 (or the pseudogene TRBV3-2) combines with J gene TRBJ1-1; D may be TRBD1 (5 bases). Sample: peripheral blood. In nucleotides, the CDR3 is TGTGCCAGCACCACCCCGGGGGGAGGCACTGAAGCTTTCTTT. Its protein product is CASTTPGGGTEAFF.